This TCR beta chain came from a study of shared clonotypes between healthy human individuals. With 3 bases removed from V and 2 bases from J, the gap between germline ends came to 8 bases. Germline V gene sequence: CDR1 MNHEY, CDR2 SMNVEV (reference sequence). The CDR3 sequence is 13 residues long. The study, taken as a whole, reports: What rarefaction showed was incomplete sorted-subset sequencing despite large depth. The diversity represented, both genetic and in exposure history, was limited by few donors.

Naive CD8 cells lacked CD45RO, underwent positive selection for CCR7 and left out terminally differentiated effector memory CD45RA+ cells. Nashville, Tennessee was home to all donors, each a Caucasian adult. The authors' processing: There were no quality scores in the junction-only immunoSEQ sequences, so filtering differed. Clones were sequenced by immunoSEQ multiplex PCR, and TCRdb holds only the in-frame ones, with some missing. That table gives V, J and clone size, and the DNA gave D and trimming. The profile shows roughly 890,000 clones, over 90% of them singletons. On this clone: What it recognizes is unknown. Other DNA sequences of this sample code for an identical CDR3.

Material: naive CD8+ T cells sorted from blood. V is TRBV27 and J is TRBJ2-7; D gene unclear. This sequence was found in a man under 40 in good health. The CDR3 reads CASSFGSTYEQYF. The CDR3, as DNA: TGTGCCAGCAGTTTCGGATCTACCTACGAGCAGTACTTC.